These T cell receptor beta chains were read from a single sample in a study of ipilimumab plus nivolumab after autologous stem cell transplantation. Here immunoSEQ multiplex PCR was the method, and the copy in TCRdb shows in-frame clones only, minus some. This table has tens of thousands of clones, just under 75% appearing once. Sequencing was performed on PBMCs, taken in a trial of ipilimumab plus nivolumab as post-transplant consolidation. These receptors all stem from a male donor with diffuse large B-cell lymphoma. The CDR3 runs from the conserved cysteine through the conserved F or W. The D gene is left open where the match is weak.

CDR3aa,v_gene,d_gene,j_gene
CASSVSGTGVTFF,TRBV7-9,TRBD1,TRBJ1-1
CASSQEVVRTSYEQYF,TRBV4-2,NA,TRBJ2-7
CASSISYTIYF,TRBV7-2,NA,TRBJ1-3
CASSPQGGDYEQYF,TRBV7-2,NA,TRBJ2-7
CASSLETGFTEAFF,TRBV5-6,TRBD1,TRBJ1-1
CASRLEVSGYTF,TRBV12-2,NA,TRBJ1-2
CASSQSPGGGKLFF,TRBV6-5,NA,TRBJ1-4
CASSEDRREETQYF,TRBV2,NA,TRBJ2-5
CASSSPDRGGDEQYF,TRBV5-1,TRBD1,TRBJ2-7
CASGKGRGRLSTDTQYF,TRBV7-2,NA,TRBJ2-3
CASGLTSHQETQYF,TRBV12-5,NA,TRBJ2-5
CASSGGTSGELGQYF,TRBV5-1,TRBD2,TRBJ2-7
CSGRLAGGRGRTGELFF,TRBV29-1,TRBD2,TRBJ2-2
CASSLAGPQFNGYTF,TRBV6-1,NA,TRBJ1-2
CASSLVGTTYLLGNTIYF,TRBV5-6,NA,TRBJ1-3
CAWSVGGGGETQYF,TRBV30,NA,TRBJ2-5
CASSIDGTGGNEQFF,TRBV19,TRBD1,TRBJ2-1
CASSVLAGRYEQYF,TRBV10-2,TRBD2,TRBJ2-7
CATSRDDAGVRETQYF,TRBV15,TRBD2,TRBJ2-5
CATSVGTGYEQYF,TRBV15,TRBD1,TRBJ2-7
CASSIYGYTF,TRBV27,NA,TRBJ1-2
CARSRGLGGRQGRTKKHGYTF,TRBV5-3,TRBD1,TRBJ1-2
CASSLSQNNEQFF,TRBV7-3,NA,TRBJ2-1
CASSEPTQGSGNTIYF,TRBV25-1,NA,TRBJ1-3
CASSLTTGAGGELFF,TRBV11-2,TRBD1,TRBJ2-2
CASSLGLSNTQYF,TRBV7-8,NA,TRBJ2-3
CASSLGSSGYNEQFF,TRBV5-1,TRBD2,TRBJ2-1
CASRTSGSYTF,TRBV9,NA,TRBJ1-2
CASSLMRGPKQETQYF,TRBV28,NA,TRBJ2-5
CASSLQTVMNTEAFF,TRBV7-6,NA,TRBJ1-1
CASSLGGDFYEQYF,TRBV5-6,NA,TRBJ2-7
CASMGSYNEQFF,TRBV30,NA,TRBJ2-1
CASSLGGGVTYNEQFF,TRBV5-4,NA,TRBJ2-1
CASSLAGEGKHF,TRBV7-2,TRBD2,TRBJ2-7
CASSLPGGHTEAFF,TRBV11-3,TRBD1,TRBJ1-1
CASSSSRGGFFEKLFF,TRBV7-7,NA,TRBJ1-4
CASGLSRSSGGSTDTQYF,TRBV12-5,TRBD2,TRBJ2-3
CASLEGTEAFF,TRBV2,NA,TRBJ1-1
CASSLGSMHGNEQFF,TRBV7-3,NA,TRBJ2-1
CASSLGQGAPDEQFF,TRBV5-1,TRBD1,TRBJ2-1
CASSVVLNTEAFF,TRBV7-2,NA,TRBJ1-1
CATSRDITSHEQYF,TRBV15,NA,TRBJ2-7
CAWSTLAGAGTQYF,TRBV30,TRBD2,TRBJ2-5
CASLGQNEQFF,TRBV5-4,NA,TRBJ2-1
CSAIAGGGTDTQYF,TRBV29-1,TRBD2,TRBJ2-3
CASSLRGQGDEQYF,TRBV7-7,TRBD1,TRBJ2-7
CASSTGVKRREQYF,TRBV7-9,NA,TRBJ2-7
CASSSGSFDTYEQYF,TRBV5-6,NA,TRBJ2-7
CASSLSDSPLHF,TRBV7-9,NA,TRBJ1-6
CASSFPSGRARINEQFF,TRBV19,TRBD2,TRBJ2-1